This T cell receptor (beta chain) was retrieved from a study of blood T cell repertoires in COVID-19. Study information: Samples taken during acute and convalescent COVID-19 were collected in the United States, Italy and Spain.

Authors' analysis steps: Amplifying reference gene primers gave estimates of nucleated cell counts. TCRdb's copy holds only in-frame clones and misses some; the assay was immunoSEQ multiplex PCR. V, J and clone size were drawn from that table, and D and trimming were deduced from the DNA. Among 90,000 to 130,000 clones listed, 86% were seen once. The CDR3 is made up of 11 amino acids. From germline, CDR1 is DFQATT and CDR2 SNEGSKA (reference sequence). V lost 7 bases and J 3 bases, leaving 9 bases between the germline ends. The material sequenced was peripheral blood. The TCR originated in a man in his forties with acute or convalescent COVID-19. V is TRBV20-1 and J is TRBJ1-1, with D uncertain. In nucleotides, the CDR3 is TGCAGTGTCAGGAGGGACACTGAAGCTTTCTTT. Its translation is CSVRRDTEAFF.